The sequence of this TCR beta chain was determined in a study of CD8 T cells in ankylosing spondylitis. As the method for making TCR beta libraries, quantitative 5'-RACE with molecular barcodes was used. TCRdb ran MiXCR on the 5' RACE reads and lists one entry per CDR3 protein. Of about 130,000 distinct CDR3 sequences in the sample, more than 15% are singletons; the top ten hold around a third. Trimming pared 0 bases from V and 0 bases from J, leaving 13 bases between. Germline V gene sequence: CDR1 SGHRS, CDR2 YFSETQ. This CDR3 region has 17 residues. Study findings and constraints: A TCR beta motif of roughly eight highly homologous variants seemed to mark ankylosing spondylitis blood. Enrichment of disease-linked clones was reportedly significant in matched ankylosing spondylitis synovial fluid.

As regards this clonotype: The antigen remains undetermined.

The TCR originated in a male donor with ankylosing spondylitis. The chain recombines TRBV5-1 with TRBJ2-1; D is undetermined. Sequencing used blood, either unsorted or a sorted T cell fraction (not recorded which). CDR3 sequence: CASSLEVPTDSYNEQFF. DNA of the CDR3: TGCGCCAGCAGCTTGGAAGTCCCCACGGACTCCTACAATGAGCAGTTCTTC. The full variable domain, in which reference TRBV5-1 and TRBJ2-1 provide the parts outside the CDR3, is KAGVTQTPRYLIKTRGQQVTLSCSPISGHRSVSWYQQTPGQGLQFLFEYFSETQRNKGNFPGRFSGRQFSNSRSEMNVSTLELGDSALYLCASSLEVPTDSYNEQFFGPGTRLTVL.